The next 25 T cell receptor beta chains were all read from a single sample in a study of blood T cells in healthy people across ages. A second about 6 to 12 cycle PCR used barcoded and J-beta primers. Via MiXCR, TCRdb re-called the 5' RACE reads, giving one row per CDR3 protein. Among about 680,000 distinct CDR3 sequences listed, 45% to 50% were seen once. The specimen was blood. Receptor source: a woman between 55 and 75 years old in good health.

This clonotype came up a few times. V is TRBV20-1 and J is TRBJ1-2; tentative D call: TRBD1 (5 bases). CDR3 length: 13 amino acids. Germline-derived CDR1 and CDR2 are DFQATT and SNEGSKA (reference sequence). V was clipped by 6 bases and J by 3 bases, with 14 bases between them. The CDR3 protein is CSATRGGDYGYTF. The CDR3 DNA is TGCAGTGCCACCCGTGGAGGGGACTATGGCTACACCTTC.

This clonotype was found a few times. The chain joins TRBV20-1 to TRBJ2-7; D remains unclear. This CDR3 region has 12 residues. V lost 1 base to trimming and J lost 8 bases, with 12 bases between them. Germline-derived CDR1 and CDR2 are DFQATT and SNEGSKA (reference sequence). CDR3 coding DNA: TGCAGTGCTAGAGGCACGGCTACGAAGCAGTACTTC. Residues: CSARGTATKQYF.

The chain uses TRBV6-6 and TRBJ2-1; 7 bases match TRBD2. The CDR3 totals 14 residues. V was pared by 7 bases and J by 5 bases, with 8 bases of the junction left unmatched. Germline-derived CDR1 and CDR2 are MNHNY and SVGAGI (reference sequence). The CDR3 region is CASKPGGSDNEQFF. As DNA, the CDR3 is TGTGCCAGCAAGCCTGGCGGGAGTGACAATGAGCAGTTCTTC.

A word on this clonotype: An end of the junction does not agree with germline; a read error may underlie this. The chain has TRBV6-2 or TRBV6-3 and TRBJ1-2, with unresolved D. This CDR3 is 13 amino acids long. Looked up from germline, CDR1 is MNHEY and CDR2 is SVGEGT. The CDR3 sequence: CASSNPKNSGCTF. The DNA for the CDR3 is TGTGCCAGCAGCAACCCGAAGAATTCTGGCTGCACCTTC.

A few counts support this clonotype. The CDR3 coding sequence is TGTGCCAGCAGCCCCTCTGACAGGGGACCTTCACCCCTCCACTTT. Translated, it gives CASSPSDRGPSPLHF. This rearrangement joins TRBV28 to TRBJ1-6, with TRBD1 identical over 8 bases. CDR3 length: 15 residues. V shed 6 bases, J shed 9 bases, and the junction held 10 bases outside the gene matches. CDR1 MDHEN and CDR2 SYDVKM come from the germline V gene.

This clonotype was seen a handful of times. The germline gene is not matched at one end of the junction; a read error may be the cause. The chain recombines TRBV25-1 with TRBJ2-7; D unresolved. Germline V gives CDR1 MGHDK, CDR2 SYGVNS. CDR3 length: 11 residues. The CDR3 DNA reads TGTGCCAGCAGTGGGTCCTCCGAGCAGTACTTC. Protein product: CASSGSSEQYF.

J is TRBJ2-7 and V is TRBV10-3; TRBD2 matches 7 bases. The V gene end was trimmed by 2 bases and the J gene end by 6 bases; junction bases not matched to a gene: 7. The germline V gene has CDR1 ENHRY and CDR2 SYGVKD. The CDR3 runs to 14 residues. The CDR3 DNA sequence: TGTGCCATCAGTGAGGCGGGCGGGAGCATCGAGCAGTACTTC. The encoded protein is CAISEAGGSIEQYF.

This clonotype came up many times. The rearrangement joins TRBV20-1 to TRBJ2-7; D might be TRBD2 (5 bases). Per the germline V gene, CDR1 is DFQATT and CDR2 is SNEGSKA (reference sequence). The CDR3 contains 14 residues. Trimming removed 3 bases from V and 0 bases from J, with 12 bases in between. The CDR3 loop reads CSARRAGSSYEQYF. The CDR3 DNA is TGCAGTGCTAGGAGGGCTGGGAGCTCCTACGAGCAGTACTTC.

V gene TRBV10-3 combines with J gene TRBJ2-3, with TRBD2 matching 9 bases. Germline V lookup: CDR1 ENHRY, CDR2 SYGVKD. The CDR3 consists of 14 residues. Trimming took 8 bases from V and 9 from J; bases not matched to a gene: 12. CDR3 loop: CAIRAGGSAETQYF. Here the CDR3 DNA reads TGTGCCATCCGCGCGGGAGGGTCGGCTGAGACGCAGTATTTT.

This clonotype was counted between two and nine times. The genes are TRBV27 and TRBJ2-1; 11 bases align to TRBD2. The CDR3 has 14 amino acids. J was trimmed by 7 bases and V by 5 bases; bases with no gene match: 4. Looked up from germline, CDR1 is MNHEY and CDR2 is SMNVEV (reference sequence). CDR3: CASSRRLAGNEQFF. In DNA, the CDR3 is TGTGCCAGCAGTCGACGACTAGCGGGAAATGAGCAGTTCTTC.

The rearrangement joins TRBV15 to TRBJ2-1, with D possibly TRBD1 on 6 matching bases. Looked up from germline, CDR1 is LNHNV and CDR2 is YYDKDF (reference sequence). Trimming removed 3 bases from V and 3 bases from J, with 18 bases in between. There are 17 residues in the CDR3. The CDR3 DNA follows: TGTGCCACCAGCAGCGACGCGCCCGGACAGAACTACAATGAGCAGTTCTTC. Translating gives CATSSDAPGQNYNEQFF.

This rearrangement joins TRBV28 to TRBJ1-1, with 8 bases aligning to TRBD1. Germline V gene lookup returns CDR1 MDHEN and CDR2 SYDVKM. The CDR3 totals 15 residues. J was trimmed by 5 bases and V by 6 bases; bases with no gene match: 11. CDR3 sequence: CASSPPRQGWTEAFF. CDR3 nucleotides: TGTGCCAGCAGCCCGCCAAGACAGGGGTGGACTGAAGCTTTCTTT.

This clonotype has just a few counts. This chain links TRBV28 with TRBJ2-5; TRBD1 matches 7 bases. Germline CDR1 reads MDHEN; CDR2 reads SYDVKM. CDR3 length: 15 amino acids. The trim removed 4 bases at V and 0 bases at J, leaving 5 bases unmatched. The CDR3 loop is CASSSPGQDQETQYF. DNA of the CDR3: TGTGCCAGCAGTTCCCCCGGACAGGACCAAGAGACCCAGTACTTC.

The gene calls are TRBV4-2 and TRBJ1-4, with 7 nucleotides matching TRBD1. The trim removed 1 base at V and 6 bases at J, leaving 5 bases unmatched. CDR1 is LGHNA, CDR2 YNFKEQ, per germline. The CDR3 runs 15 residues. The CDR3 DNA follows: TGTGCCAGCAGCCAAGTCCGGGACAGCTATGAAAAACTGTTTTTT. As protein: CASSQVRDSYEKLFF.

The gene calls are TRBV5-1 and TRBJ2-3, with TRBD2 matching over 12 bases. The junction had 6 bases not matched to a gene; V was cut back by 0 bases and J by 7 bases. The V gene's germline CDR1 is SGHRS and CDR2 YFSETQ. This CDR3 has 16 residues. CDR3 residues: CASSLALAGGTNTQYF. CDR3 DNA sequence: TGCGCCAGCAGCTTGGCCCTAGCGGGAGGGACAAATACGCAGTATTTT.

The rearrangement uses TRBV29-1 and TRBJ2-1; 9 positions match TRBD2. The end of the DNA aligns better with TRBJ2-7, so the J call may be wrong. CDR1 and CDR2 (germline): SQVTM, ANQGSEA. The CDR3 extends over 16 amino acids. The CDR3 reads CSVILREGRQYNEQYF. The CDR3, as DNA: TGCAGCGTTATTCTGCGGGAGGGCCGTCAGTACAATGAGCAGTACTTC.

In regard to this clonotype: The junction departs from the called germline gene at one end, perhaps through a read error. The rearrangement uses TRBV9 and TRBJ2-1; 10 bases align to TRBD2. This CDR3 region has 15 residues. Germline CDR1 reads SGDLS; CDR2 reads YYNGEE. Here the CDR3 DNA reads TGTGCCGGCAGCCCCGGGACTAGCGCTAGAAATGAGCAGTTCTTC. Encoded protein: CAGSPGTSARNEQFF.

The chain employs TRBV20-1 and TRBJ2-3; 7 nucleotides align to TRBD2. Looked up from germline, CDR1 is DFQATT and CDR2 is SNEGSKA (reference sequence). This CDR3 comprises 13 residues. Trimming cost V 6 bases and J 1 base; bases outside gene matches: 4. In DNA, the CDR3 is TGCAGTGCGGGAAGCGGGGGCACAGATACGCAGTATTTT. Translating it yields CSAGSGGTDTQYF.

V and J are TRBV13 and TRBJ1-6; D is possibly TRBD1 (6 bases). The V end was cut by 3 bases, the J end by 9 bases, with 18 bases between. Germline assignment: CDR1 PRHDT and CDR2 FYEKMQ (reference sequence). The CDR3 loop spans 16 amino acids. In DNA form, the CDR3 reads TGTGCCAGCAGCTTTGCTAAACCAGGGGTCGGTTCACCCCTCCACTTT. Translation gives CASSFAKPGVGSPLHF.

This clonotype was recorded a few times. The chain recombines TRBV10-3 with TRBJ1-4; D possibly corresponds to TRBD1 (6 bases). From germline, CDR1 is ENHRY and CDR2 SYGVKD. V was pared by 0 bases and J by 4 bases, with 12 bases between. The CDR3 spans 16 residues. This CDR3 is CAISESSDRINEKLFF. The CDR3 region has the DNA TGTGCCATCAGTGAGTCGTCAGACAGGATTAATGAAAAACTGTTTTTT.

This clonotype came up a few times. The chain joins TRBV20-1 to TRBJ2-3; 7 bases agree with TRBD2. The junction had 11 bases not matched to a gene; V was cut back by 6 bases and J by 2 bases. Per germline, CDR1 DFQATT and CDR2 SNEGSKA (reference sequence). The CDR3 has 15 amino acids. The CDR3 here is CSARTSSKITDTQYF. The CDR3 coding sequence is TGCAGTGCCCGGACTAGTTCTAAGATCACAGATACGCAGTATTTT.

In nucleotides, the CDR3 is TGTGCCAGCAGCTTAGCTCTCTCGCAACACAATGAGCAGTTCTTC. This codes for CASSLALSQHNEQFF. The V gene is TRBV7-8, the J gene TRBJ2-1; no clear D gene. Trimming pared 0 bases from V and 5 bases from J, leaving 11 bases between. The CDR3 is made up of 15 amino acids. Per germline, CDR1 SGHVS and CDR2 FQNEAQ.

This clonotype has just a few counts. The rearrangement uses TRBV29-1 and TRBJ2-1; perhaps D is TRBD1 or TRBD2 (5 bases each). The V end lost 1 base, the J end lost 8 bases, and 18 bases lay between the germline ends. CDR1 is SQVTM and CDR2 is ANQGSEA in the germline V gene. This CDR3 is 15 amino acids long. DNA for the CDR3: TGCAGCGTTGAAGGCGGGTCAGGGCCGAGCGATGAGCAGTTCTTC. This gives the protein CSVEGGSGPSDEQFF.

The chain is built from TRBV7-2 and TRBJ2-2; D gene ambiguous. Between the trimmed V and J ends, which lost 5 bases and 6 bases, there was a span of 16 bases. The CDR3 sequence is 15 residues long. CDR1 is SGHTA and CDR2 is FQGNSA in the germline V gene. The CDR3 sequence is CASSVNRVSAGELFF. As DNA, the CDR3 is TGTGCCAGCAGCGTAAATCGGGTATCCGCCGGGGAGCTGTTTTTT.

This clonotype was counted between two and nine times. This chain uses TRBV27 with TRBJ1-2; D perhaps matches TRBD1 (6 bases). Germline values: CDR1 MNHEY, CDR2 SMNVEV (reference sequence). Trimming left V 5 bases short and J 6 bases short, with 13 bases between. CDR3 length: 13 amino acids. As DNA, the CDR3 is TGTGCCAGCAGTAACCTCGGGGGGCATGGCTACACCTTC. Translation gives CASSNLGGHGYTF.